This T cell receptor (beta chain) stems from a study of blood T cell repertoires in COVID-19. As for the study in general: COVID-19 samples collected from the United States, Italy and Spain covered acute and convalescent phases. T cells, B-cell-depleted T cells, or PBMCs provided the cDNA or gDNA that served as material.

Germline CDR1 SGHTA, CDR2 FQGNSA. V lost 4 bases, J lost 3 bases, and 7 bases stayed unmatched. This CDR3 has 16 amino acids. Clones were read by immunoSEQ multiplex PCR, and TCRdb kept only the in-frame ones, dropping some. The repertoire consists of around 240,000 clones, with around 84% occurring once and the leading ten covering 1.4%. The sequence was collected from a woman aged 40 to 49 who had recovered from COVID-19. V and J are TRBV7-2 and TRBJ2-3; 10 nucleotides match TRBD1. Material for sequencing was peripheral blood. The CDR3 region is CASSSRTGGGTDTQYF. In DNA form, the CDR3 reads TGTGCCAGCAGCTCCAGGACAGGGGGTGGGACAGATACGCAGTATTTT.